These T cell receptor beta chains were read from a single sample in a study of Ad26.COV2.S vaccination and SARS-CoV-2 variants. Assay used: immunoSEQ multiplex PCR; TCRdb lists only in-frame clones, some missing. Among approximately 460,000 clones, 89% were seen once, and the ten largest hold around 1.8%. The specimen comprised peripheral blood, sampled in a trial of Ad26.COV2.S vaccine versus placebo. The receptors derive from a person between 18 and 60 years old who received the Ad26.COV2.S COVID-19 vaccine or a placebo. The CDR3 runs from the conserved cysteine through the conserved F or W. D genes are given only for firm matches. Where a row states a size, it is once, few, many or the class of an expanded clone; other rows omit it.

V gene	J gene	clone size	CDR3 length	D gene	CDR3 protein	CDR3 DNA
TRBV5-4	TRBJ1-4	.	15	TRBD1	CASSERQGPNEKLFF	TGTGCCAGCAGCGAAAGACAGGGCCCTAATGAAAAACTGTTTTTT
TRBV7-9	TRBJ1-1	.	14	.	CASSLAVKGGEAFF	TGTGCCAGCAGCTTAGCGGTGAAGGGTGGTGAAGCTTTCTTT
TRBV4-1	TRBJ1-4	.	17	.	CASSQDWQGVGGEKLFF	TGCGCCAGCAGCCAAGATTGGCAGGGTGTGGGTGGAGAAAAACTGTTTTTT
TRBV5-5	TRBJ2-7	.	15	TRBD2	CASSALAGVFYEQYF	TGTGCCAGCAGCGCACTAGCGGGGGTATTCTACGAGCAGTACTTC
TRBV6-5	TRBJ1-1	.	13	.	CASSPQGNTEAFF	TGTGCCAGCAGTCCGCAGGGCAACACTGAAGCTTTCTTT
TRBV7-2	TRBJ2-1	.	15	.	CASSLRRGTYNEQFF	TGTGCCAGCAGCTTGCGCAGGGGGACTTACAATGAGCAGTTCTTC
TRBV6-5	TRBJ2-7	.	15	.	CASSSIRGGGYEQYF	TGTGCCAGCAGTTCCATCAGGGGGGGAGGCTACGAGCAGTACTTC
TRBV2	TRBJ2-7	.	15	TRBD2	CASIASGKGSYEQYF	TGTGCCAGCATAGCTAGCGGGAAGGGATCCTACGAGCAGTACTTC
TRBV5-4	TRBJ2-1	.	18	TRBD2	CASSHQITSGGAYNEQFF	TGTGCCAGCAGCCACCAGATTACTAGCGGGGGGGCCTACAATGAGCAGTTCTTC
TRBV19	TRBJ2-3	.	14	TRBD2	CASRARGSTDTQYF	TGTGCCAGTAGGGCGCGGGGGTCCACAGATACGCAGTATTTT
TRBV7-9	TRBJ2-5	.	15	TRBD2	CASSQSGRGQETQYF	TGTGCCAGCAGCCAAAGCGGGAGGGGGCAAGAGACCCAGTACTTC
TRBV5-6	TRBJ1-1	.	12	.	CASSLGSVGAFF	TGTGCCAGCAGCTTGGGGAGTGTTGGCGCTTTCTTT
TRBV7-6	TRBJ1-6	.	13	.	CASSLARESPLHF	TGTGCCAGCTCACTGGCTCGGGAGTCACCCCTCCACTTT
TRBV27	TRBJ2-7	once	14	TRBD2	CASSPGLAGYEQYF	TGTGCCAGCAGTCCGGGACTAGCAGGTTACGAGCAGTACTTC
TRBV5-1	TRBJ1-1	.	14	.	CASGPRGTNTEAFF	TGCGCCAGCGGACCGCGGGGGACGAACACTGAAGCTTTCTTT
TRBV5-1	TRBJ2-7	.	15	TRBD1	CASSSLGTAIYEQYF	TGCGCCAGCAGCTCCCTGGGGACAGCCATCTACGAGCAGTACTTC
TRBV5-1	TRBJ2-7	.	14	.	CASSLESSTDPGYF	TGCGCCAGCAGCTTGGAGTCGAGCACGGACCCAGGGTACTTC
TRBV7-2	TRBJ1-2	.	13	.	CASSLVSPYGYTF	TGTGCCAGCAGCTTAGTCAGCCCCTATGGCTACACCTTC
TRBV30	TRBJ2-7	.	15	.	CAWSVGTHDYYEQYF	TGTGCCTGGAGTGTGGGCACTCATGACTATTACGAGCAGTACTTC
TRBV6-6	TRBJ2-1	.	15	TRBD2	CASSYRLAGDNEQFF	TGTGCCAGCAGTTACCGGCTAGCGGGAGATAATGAGCAGTTCTTC
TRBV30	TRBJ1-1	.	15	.	CAWSVGYGQVTEAFF	TGTGCCTGGAGTGTGGGTTACGGTCAGGTCACTGAAGCTTTCTTT
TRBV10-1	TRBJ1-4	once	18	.	CASKISPRETSTNEKLFF	TGCGCCAGCAAAATATCCCCGCGGGAAACCTCAACTAATGAAAAACTGTTTTTT
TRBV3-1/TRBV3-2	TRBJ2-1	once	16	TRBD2	CASSQVASGILNEQFF	TGTGCCAGCAGCCAAGTCGCTAGCGGGATCCTCAATGAGCAGTTCTTC
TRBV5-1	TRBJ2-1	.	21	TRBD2	CASSGPRTGTSGGLPGDEQFF	TGCGCCAGCAGCGGCCCCCGAACCGGGACTAGCGGGGGCCTACCGGGGGATGAGCAGTTCTTC
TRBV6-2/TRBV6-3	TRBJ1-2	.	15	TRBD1	CASSYSGQNNYGYTF	TGTGCCAGCAGTTATTCGGGACAGAATAACTATGGCTACACCTTC
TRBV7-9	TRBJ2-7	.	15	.	CASSSTVPMAYEQYF	TGTGCCAGCAGCTCGACAGTTCCGATGGCCTACGAGCAGTACTTC
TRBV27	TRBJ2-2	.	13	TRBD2	CASSLGGAGELFF	TGTGCCAGCAGTTTAGGGGGGGCCGGGGAGCTGTTTTTT
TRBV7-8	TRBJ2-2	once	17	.	CASSLAAQGTNTGELFF	TGTGCCAGCAGCTTAGCGGCACAGGGCACGAACACCGGGGAGCTGTTTTTT
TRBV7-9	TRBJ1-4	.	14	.	CASSLGYGQEKLFF	TGTGCCAGCAGCTTAGGGTACGGGCAAGAAAAACTGTTTTTT
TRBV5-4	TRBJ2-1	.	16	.	CASSPGRGGGRNEQFF	TGTGCCAGCAGCCCCGGCCGGGGAGGAGGTAGGAATGAGCAGTTCTTC
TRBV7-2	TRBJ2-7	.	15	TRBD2	CASSLQAGPSYEQYF	TGTGCCAGCAGCTTACAAGCGGGACCCTCCTACGAGCAGTACTTC
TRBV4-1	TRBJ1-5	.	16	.	CASSQYLGPLNQAQHF	TGCGCCAGCAGCCAATATTTGGGACCACTTAATCAAGCCCAGCATTTT
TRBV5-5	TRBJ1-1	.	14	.	CASSSRGSNTEAFF	TGTGCCAGCAGCTCCAGGGGATCGAACACTGAAGCTTTCTTT
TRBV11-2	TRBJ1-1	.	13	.	CASSLFMNTEAFF	TGTGCCAGCAGCTTATTCATGAACACTGAAGCTTTCTTT
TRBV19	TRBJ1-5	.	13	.	CASGQGLNQPQHF	TGTGCCAGTGGGCAGGGTTTGAATCAGCCCCAGCATTTT
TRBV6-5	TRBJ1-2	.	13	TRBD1	CASSYGTGIGYTF	TGTGCCAGCAGTTATGGGACAGGGATTGGCTACACCTTC
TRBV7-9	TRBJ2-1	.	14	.	CASSLVGGHNEQFF	TGTGCCAGCAGCTTAGTCGGCGGTCACAATGAGCAGTTCTTC
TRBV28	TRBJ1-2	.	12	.	CASSLLRKGYTF	TGTGCCAGCAGTTTATTACGGAAAGGCTACACCTTC
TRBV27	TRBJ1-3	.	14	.	CASSPMGSGNTIYF	TGTGCCAGCAGTCCCATGGGCTCTGGAAACACCATATATTTT
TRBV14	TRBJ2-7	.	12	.	CASSEGAREQYF	TGTGCCAGCAGCGAAGGGGCGCGCGAGCAGTACTTC
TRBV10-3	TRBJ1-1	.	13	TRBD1	CAIMTGLNTEAFF	TGTGCCATCATGACAGGGCTGAACACTGAAGCTTTCTTT
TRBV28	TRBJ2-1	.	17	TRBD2	CASSLAGSDPSGDEQFF	TGTGCCAGCAGTTTGGCGGGAAGCGACCCCAGCGGGGATGAGCAGTTCTTC
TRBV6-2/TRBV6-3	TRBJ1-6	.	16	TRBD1	CASSYPGTVLNSPLHF	TGTGCCAGCAGTTATCCCGGGACAGTTTTGAATTCACCCCTCCACTTT
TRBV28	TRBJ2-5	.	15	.	CASSSPPWTFKTQYF	TGTGCCAGCAGTTCTCCCCCCTGGACCTTTAAGACCCAGTACTTC
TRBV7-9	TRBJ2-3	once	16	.	CASSVQPRTTPDTQYF	TGTGCCAGCAGCGTTCAACCCCGCACCACACCAGATACGCAGTATTTT
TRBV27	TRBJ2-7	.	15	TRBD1	CASSSGQGPGYEQYF	TGTGCCAGCAGTTCGGGACAGGGACCGGGGTACGAGCAGTACTTC
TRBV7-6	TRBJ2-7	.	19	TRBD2	CASSLLFSGRASGSYEQYF	TGTGCCAGCAGCCTTTTGTTTAGCGGGAGGGCCTCCGGGTCCTACGAGCAGTACTTC
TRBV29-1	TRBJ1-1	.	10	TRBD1	CSGGTAEAFF	TGCAGCGGTGGGACAGCTGAAGCTTTCTTT
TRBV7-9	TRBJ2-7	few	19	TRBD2	CASSLGPGLAGDLSYEQYF	TGTGCCAGCAGCTTAGGTCCGGGACTAGCGGGAGATTTGTCCTACGAGCAGTACTTC
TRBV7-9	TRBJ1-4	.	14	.	CASSPSGGREKLFF	TGTGCCAGCAGCCCTAGCGGAGGTCGTGAAAAACTGTTTTTT
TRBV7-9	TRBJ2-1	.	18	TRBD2	CASSPGTSGRSSYNEQFF	TGTGCCAGCAGCCCTGGGACTAGCGGTAGGAGCTCCTACAATGAGCAGTTCTTC
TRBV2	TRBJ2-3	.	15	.	CASAFRGFGGVTQYF	TGTGCCAGCGCGTTTCGGGGCTTCGGGGGTGTTACGCAGTATTTT
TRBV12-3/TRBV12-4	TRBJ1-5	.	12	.	CASSYSNQPQHF	TGTGCCAGCAGTTATAGCAATCAGCCCCAGCATTTT
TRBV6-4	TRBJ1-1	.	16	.	CASSEAGPRGRTEAFF	TGTGCCAGCAGTGAAGCGGGGCCACGAGGGAGGACTGAAGCTTTCTTT